The source of this T cell receptor beta chain is a study of control samples from healthy donors and cancer patients. The CDR3 is 15 residues long. V was clipped by 6 bases and J by 8 bases; unmatched bases: 15. Per germline, CDR1 SGHRS and CDR2 YFSETQ. Clones were sequenced by immunoSEQ multiplex PCR, and TCRdb holds only the in-frame ones, with some missing. The sample lists approximately 160,000 clones, around 93% occurring once. V usage is TRBV5-1 and J usage is TRBJ1-2; 8 nucleotides align to TRBD1. The source is a woman aged 55 to 70 in good health. Sequencing used blood. CDR3 region: CASNRGVTEPSGYTF. The CDR3 region has the DNA TGCGCCAGCAACAGGGGGGTCACTGAACCATCGGGCTACACCTTC. Variable domain in full (rest from reference TRBV5-1 and TRBJ1-2): KAGVTQTPRYLIKTRGQQVTLSCSPISGHRSVSWYQQTPGQGLQFLFEYFSETQRNKGNFPGRFSGRQFSNSRSEMNVSTLELGDSALYLCASNRGVTEPSGYTFGSGTRLTVV.